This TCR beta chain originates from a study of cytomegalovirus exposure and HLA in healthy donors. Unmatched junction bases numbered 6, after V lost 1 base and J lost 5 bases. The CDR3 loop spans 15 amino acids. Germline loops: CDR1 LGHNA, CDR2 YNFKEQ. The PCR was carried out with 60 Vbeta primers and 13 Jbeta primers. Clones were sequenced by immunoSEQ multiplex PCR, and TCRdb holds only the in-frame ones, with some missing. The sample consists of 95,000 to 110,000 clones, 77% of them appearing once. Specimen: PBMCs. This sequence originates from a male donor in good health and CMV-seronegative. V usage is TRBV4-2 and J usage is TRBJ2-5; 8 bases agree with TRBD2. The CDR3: CASSQVTGTRETQYF. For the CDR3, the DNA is TGTGCCAGCAGCCAAGTAACCGGGACTAGGGAGACCCAGTACTTC.